The T cell receptor beta chain under discussion was sequenced for a study of T cells after yellow fever vaccination (dated by TCRdb to the late 2010s). Regarding the complete study: The SMART-Seq v4 Ultra Low Input RNA kit was used to prepare libraries from fractions with low cell numbers. Bulk TCR alpha and beta repertoires were sequenced longitudinally to track T-cell clones before and after primary and booster YFV17D yellow fever vaccination. The cohort comprised two healthy male donors, one aged 18 to 29 and one aged 30 to 39 years. Bulk PBMC replicates and cell subsets were isolated from blood drawn at multiple timepoints before and after both primary and secondary immunization. On the study overall, not on this receptor specifically: The secondary T-cell response was found to be weaker but faster than the primary response, with a peak reached on day 5 rather than on day 15. A small share of clonotypes occurred in both CD4 and CD8 compartments, likely arising from convergent recombination. Only two donors were included in the study, so the extent to which the findings can be generalized is limited. FACS-sorted repertoires could contain abundant contaminating clonotypes from the bulk population, so computational filtering was required. After the booster, most clones that had expanded after primary vaccination were detected again (roughly 96% of CD4 and around nine tenths of CD8), suggesting broad maintenance of memory.

The sample's treatment or condition label, in plain terms: live attenuated yellow fever vaccine strain. A standard Ficoll-Paque protocol was used to isolate PBMCs from peripheral blood. CD4 and CD8 T-cell fractions were isolated with Dynabeads CD4 and CD8 positive selection kits. RNA was extracted with TriZol from bulk PBMCs, CD4 and CD8 fractions, and dextramer-positive and dextramer-negative fractions. The CDR3 spans 14 residues, from the cysteine through the phenylalanine. The only DNA kept is the CDR3, 42 bases in frame from the first base. Via the germline V gene (reference sequence), CDR1 is MNHNY and CDR2 SVGAGI. V gives up 7 bases and J gives up 4 bases, and the segment between their germline ends measures 13 bases. These reads were obtained on an Illumina NovaSeq 6000. TCR cDNA was made using 5'RACE template switching, a step that added a universal primer site and unique molecular identifiers. cDNA synthesis was primed from both the TCR alpha and TCR beta constant segments. Two PCR steps were used to amplify libraries, with sample barcodes and sequencing adapters being added in the second step. Sequencing of libraries was performed on Illumina HiSeq 2500 (2x100 bp) or NovaSeq (2x150 bp). The original pipeline was this. Demultiplexing of reads and collapsing into UMI consensus sequences were performed with MIGEC, and V(D)J alignment was carried out with MiXCR. Vaccine-responding clonotypes were defined with edgeR using replicate PBMC samples, requiring FDR below 0.01 and a log2 fold change above 5 up to day 15. Bulk clonotypes were assigned CD4 or CD8 identity according to which sequenced CD4 or CD8 repertoire held them at higher abundance. Through fastp at Q25 and MiXCR, TCRdb rebuilt clones from the public reads, retaining in-frame beta chains. Entries are consolidated by CDR3 protein sequence, retaining the most common genes and DNA. TCRdb assigned the V and J calls; the authors' analysis was not used. Counted in this sample were approximately 300,000 distinct CDR3 sequences; about 11% of them appeared once. The ten largest clones add up to 3% to 3.5% of the sample.

This clonotype was observed a handful of times. Its antigen is not yet known. Base qualities are missing; no much larger clone stands one base away. This receptor chain uses TRBV6-6 and TRBJ2-2; no confident D gene assignment can be made. The source material was CD4+ T cells sorted from PBMCs, sampled 45 days after the yellow fever booster vaccination. The source is a man between 18 and 29 years old who received the YFV17D yellow fever vaccine. The CDR3 has the sequence CASKLGWSTGELFF. In nucleotide form, the sequence is TGTGCCAGCAAGTTGGGTTGGAGCACCGGGGAGCTGTTTTTT.